Listed below are T cell receptor beta chains from one sample, sequenced in a study of T cell repertoires in cytomegalovirus infection. These TCRs' antigens remain unknown. A single record per CDR3 protein comes from TCRdb applying MiXCR to the reads. Here the sample spans 250,000 to 400,000 distinct CDR3 sequences, 25% being singletons. The sample consisted of cultured PBMCs, taken from culture after CMV antigen stimulation. The origin of the receptors is a human donor in good health (CMV status not recorded). Some clones in this sample may be carry-over from other donors' samples. Both conserved end residues are part of each CDR3. D genes are given only for firm matches. Some rows mark clone size as missing; the rest say once, few, many or name a class of expanded clone.

v_call: TRBV7-9; d_call: NA; clone_size: NA; cdr3_length: 15; j_call: TRBJ1-1; cdr3_nt: TGTGCCAGCAGCCCGGCAGGACAGAGGAACACTGAAGCTTTCTTT; cdr3_aa: CASSPAGQRNTEAFF
v_call: TRBV11-3; d_call: NA; clone_size: many; cdr3_length: 18; j_call: TRBJ2-1; cdr3_nt: TGTGCCAGCAGCTTAAGGCAGGGCGGGACCGTGGCCCTCAATGAGCAGTTCTTC; cdr3_aa: CASSLRQGGTVALNEQFF
v_call: TRBV7-6; d_call: NA; clone_size: many; cdr3_length: 18; j_call: TRBJ2-1; cdr3_nt: TGTGCCAGCAGCTTAGTAGGATCTGGGGGGCTCTCCTACAATGAGCAGTTCTTC; cdr3_aa: CASSLVGSGGLSYNEQFF
v_call: TRBV29-1; d_call: NA; clone_size: NA; cdr3_length: 14; j_call: TRBJ1-3; cdr3_nt: TGCAGCGTGATTCTCGGGATCTCTGGAAACACCATATATTTT; cdr3_aa: CSVILGISGNTIYF
v_call: TRBV12-3/TRBV12-4; d_call: TRBD1; clone_size: few; cdr3_length: 15; j_call: TRBJ2-1; cdr3_nt: TGTGCCAGCAGTCCCCGGGACAGCCTCTACAATGAGCAGTTCTTC; cdr3_aa: CASSPRDSLYNEQFF
v_call: TRBV20-1; d_call: TRBD2; clone_size: NA; cdr3_length: 16; j_call: TRBJ2-5; cdr3_nt: TGCAGTGCTCTTTCTCCCGGGACTAGCGTTGGAGAGACCCAGTACTTC; cdr3_aa: CSALSPGTSVGETQYF
v_call: TRBV6-1; d_call: TRBD1; clone_size: few; cdr3_length: 14; j_call: TRBJ2-3; cdr3_nt: TGTGCCAGCAGGAGACAGGGTAGCACAGATACGCAGTATTTT; cdr3_aa: CASRRQGSTDTQYF
v_call: TRBV12-3/TRBV12-4; d_call: NA; clone_size: NA; cdr3_length: 13; j_call: TRBJ1-2; cdr3_nt: TGTGCCAGCAGTTTGGACCCCGGGCGTGGCTACACCTTC; cdr3_aa: CASSLDPGRGYTF
v_call: TRBV7-8; d_call: NA; clone_size: many; cdr3_length: 15; j_call: TRBJ2-3; cdr3_nt: TGTGCCAGCAGCCGCAGTAATACGGACACAGATACGCAGTATTTT; cdr3_aa: CASSRSNTDTDTQYF
v_call: TRBV7-8; d_call: TRBD1; clone_size: many; cdr3_length: 18; j_call: TRBJ1-2; cdr3_nt: TGTGCCAGCAGCGGACCCTCCGGGACAGGACCTTTCAGCTATGGCTACACCTTC; cdr3_aa: CASSGPSGTGPFSYGYTF
v_call: TRBV3-1; d_call: NA; clone_size: NA; cdr3_length: 16; j_call: TRBJ2-5; cdr3_nt: TGTGCCAGCAGCCAAGATAGAGGGACCCAAGAAGAGACCCAGTACTTC; cdr3_aa: CASSQDRGTQEETQYF
v_call: TRBV19; d_call: NA; clone_size: few; cdr3_length: 13; j_call: TRBJ2-1; cdr3_nt: TGTGCCAGTAGTCCGGTCGGTCTCAATGAGCAGTTCTTC; cdr3_aa: CASSPVGLNEQFF
v_call: TRBV5-1; d_call: NA; clone_size: few; cdr3_length: 15; j_call: TRBJ2-5; cdr3_nt: TGCGCCAGCAGCCCGTCGGCAGGGGCGCAAGAGACCCAGTACTTC; cdr3_aa: CASSPSAGAQETQYF
v_call: TRBV12-3/TRBV12-4; d_call: NA; clone_size: NA; cdr3_length: 15; j_call: TRBJ1-4; cdr3_nt: TGTGCCAGCAGTTTAAGGGACTCAACTAATGAAAAACTGTTTTTT; cdr3_aa: CASSLRDSTNEKLFF
v_call: TRBV7-9; d_call: NA; clone_size: few; cdr3_length: 16; j_call: TRBJ2-6; cdr3_nt: TGTGCCAGCAGCTTTGGAGGGAGCTCTGGGGCCAACGTCCTGACTTTC; cdr3_aa: CASSFGGSSGANVLTF
v_call: TRBV10-3; d_call: TRBD1; clone_size: many; cdr3_length: 14; j_call: TRBJ2-5; cdr3_nt: TGTGCCATCAGCCTACCGGGACAGCAAGAGACCCAGTACTTC; cdr3_aa: CAISLPGQQETQYF
v_call: TRBV28; d_call: TRBD1; clone_size: NA; cdr3_length: 16; j_call: TRBJ2-7; cdr3_nt: TGTGCCAGCAGTACTCCCCGACAGGGAATCACCTACGAGCAGTACTTC; cdr3_aa: CASSTPRQGITYEQYF
v_call: TRBV7-3; d_call: TRBD1; clone_size: many; cdr3_length: 15; j_call: TRBJ2-7; cdr3_nt: TGTGCCAGCAGCTTAACGTCAGGGGGTCCCTACGAGCAGTACTTC; cdr3_aa: CASSLTSGGPYEQYF
v_call: TRBV7-9; d_call: TRBD1; clone_size: NA; cdr3_length: 17; j_call: TRBJ1-3; cdr3_nt: TGTGCCAGCAGCGCCAGGGGCAGGGGGGCGTCAGGAAACACCATATATTTT; cdr3_aa: CASSARGRGASGNTIYF
v_call: TRBV4-3; d_call: NA; clone_size: many; cdr3_length: 16; j_call: TRBJ1-2; cdr3_nt: TGCGCCAGCAGCCACACAACAGGGAACCCTAACTATGGCTACACCTTC; cdr3_aa: CASSHTTGNPNYGYTF
v_call: TRBV29-1; d_call: NA; clone_size: once; cdr3_length: 18; j_call: TRBJ2-1; cdr3_nt: TGCAGCGCCGTCCTAGTTGTGGGAACAAAGAAAGCCCCCAATGAGCAGTTCTTC; cdr3_aa: CSAVLVVGTKKAPNEQFF
v_call: TRBV20-1; d_call: NA; clone_size: once; cdr3_length: 10; j_call: TRBJ2-5; cdr3_nt: TGCAGTGCCCAGAGAGAGACCCAGTACTTC; cdr3_aa: CSAQRETQYF
v_call: TRBV7-3; d_call: NA; clone_size: few; cdr3_length: 15; j_call: TRBJ2-1; cdr3_nt: TGTGCCAGCAGCTTAATCACAGGGTTGGATAATGAGCAGTTCTTC; cdr3_aa: CASSLITGLDNEQFF
v_call: TRBV4-1; d_call: NA; clone_size: NA; cdr3_length: 13; j_call: TRBJ2-1; cdr3_nt: TGCGCCAGCAGCCAAACCCCCACCAATGAGCAGTTCTTC; cdr3_aa: CASSQTPTNEQFF
v_call: TRBV10-3; d_call: NA; clone_size: many; cdr3_length: 17; j_call: TRBJ1-4; cdr3_nt: TGTGCCATCAGTGAGTCTAAAGGCGGGGCCGGTAATGAAAAACTGTTTTTT; cdr3_aa: CAISESKGGAGNEKLFF
v_call: TRBV19; d_call: TRBD2; clone_size: NA; cdr3_length: 17; j_call: TRBJ2-1; cdr3_nt: TGTGCCAGTAGTATAGATCTTGCTAGCGGAGTATACAATGAGCAGTTCTTC; cdr3_aa: CASSIDLASGVYNEQFF
v_call: TRBV6-1; d_call: NA; clone_size: NA; cdr3_length: 16; j_call: TRBJ2-2; cdr3_nt: TGTGCCAGCCAGGGAACCCCTTCAGCGAACACCGGGGAGCTGTTTTTT; cdr3_aa: CASQGTPSANTGELFF
v_call: TRBV12-3/TRBV12-4; d_call: NA; clone_size: NA; cdr3_length: 15; j_call: TRBJ1-3; cdr3_nt: TGTGCCAGCAACCAGAGGTCCGGCCCGGGAAACACCATATATTTT; cdr3_aa: CASNQRSGPGNTIYF
v_call: TRBV7-9; d_call: TRBD1; clone_size: NA; cdr3_length: 13; j_call: TRBJ2-2; cdr3_nt: TGTGCCAGCAGTGACAGGGGGCGCGGGGAGCTGTTTTTT; cdr3_aa: CASSDRGRGELFF
v_call: TRBV4-3; d_call: NA; clone_size: NA; cdr3_length: 13; j_call: TRBJ1-1; cdr3_nt: TGCGCCAGCAGCCAAGATAGGGAGACTGAAGCTTTCTTT; cdr3_aa: CASSQDRETEAFF
v_call: TRBV11-3; d_call: TRBD2; clone_size: NA; cdr3_length: 15; j_call: TRBJ2-2; cdr3_nt: TGTGCCAGCAGCCAGACTAGCGGTAACACCGGTGCGCTGTTTTTT; cdr3_aa: CASSQTSGNTGALFF
v_call: TRBV7-2; d_call: NA; clone_size: many; cdr3_length: 13; j_call: TRBJ2-3; cdr3_nt: TGTGCCAGCAGGTCTGGAGGCACAGATACGCAGTATTTT; cdr3_aa: CASRSGGTDTQYF
v_call: TRBV4-1; d_call: TRBD2; clone_size: NA; cdr3_length: 15; j_call: TRBJ2-1; cdr3_nt: TGCGCCAGCAGCCAAGAAGGAGGGAGGGGTACTGAGCAGTTCTTC; cdr3_aa: CASSQEGGRGTEQFF
v_call: TRBV7-3; d_call: NA; clone_size: many; cdr3_length: 14; j_call: TRBJ2-2; cdr3_nt: TGTGCCAGCAGCCCCACCGCGGCCACCGGGGAGCTGTTTTTT; cdr3_aa: CASSPTAATGELFF
v_call: TRBV6-2/TRBV6-3; d_call: NA; clone_size: few; cdr3_length: 15; j_call: TRBJ2-2; cdr3_nt: TGTGCCAGCAGTCCTCGGGTAGCCGTAGACGGGGAGCTGTTTTTT; cdr3_aa: CASSPRVAVDGELFF
v_call: TRBV7-2; d_call: NA; clone_size: many; cdr3_length: 16; j_call: TRBJ2-6; cdr3_nt: TGTGCCAGCAGCTTAGGGGTGGGCTCTGGGGCCAACGTCCTGACTTTC; cdr3_aa: CASSLGVGSGANVLTF
v_call: TRBV7-9; d_call: TRBD2; clone_size: few; cdr3_length: 16; j_call: TRBJ2-3; cdr3_nt: TGTGCCAGCAGCGGGGGGACTAGCGGGAACGCAGATACGCAGTATTTT; cdr3_aa: CASSGGTSGNADTQYF
v_call: TRBV20-1; d_call: NA; clone_size: few; cdr3_length: 14; j_call: TRBJ1-5; cdr3_nt: TGCAGTGCTAGTCTATTGGGAAGCAATCAGCCCCAGCATTTT; cdr3_aa: CSASLLGSNQPQHF
v_call: TRBV7-3; d_call: NA; clone_size: NA; cdr3_length: 15; j_call: TRBJ2-4; cdr3_nt: TGTGCCAGCAGCCCCCGGATGGGGCCGAGGAGGATTCAGTACTTC; cdr3_aa: CASSPRMGPRRIQYF
v_call: TRBV15; d_call: TRBD2; clone_size: few; cdr3_length: 17; j_call: TRBJ2-2; cdr3_nt: TGTGCCACCAGCAGAGATAGTTTGGCTAGCGGTGGGTGGCAGCTGTTTTTT; cdr3_aa: CATSRDSLASGGWQLFF
v_call: TRBV11-2; d_call: NA; clone_size: many; cdr3_length: 16; j_call: TRBJ2-7; cdr3_nt: TGTGCCAGCAGCTTATATTTGACAGCGACCTCCTACGAGCAGTACTTC; cdr3_aa: CASSLYLTATSYEQYF